The next 30 T cell receptor beta chains were all read from a single sample in a study of CD8+CD57+ T cells in acquired aplastic anemia. By flow cytometry, patients selected for sequencing had shown an expansion of CD8+CD57+ cells. Genomic DNA provided the template from which TCR beta VDJ and CDR3 profiles were obtained. Using its own MiXCR run on the reads, TCRdb lists one record per CDR3 protein. Here the sample spans hundreds of thousands of distinct CDR3 sequences, roughly 61% being singletons. Source material: sorted CD4+, CD8+, or CD8+CD57+ T cells (not recorded which) from PBMCs. These TCRs come from a human donor with aplastic anemia.

This clonotype was seen repeatedly, ten times or more. The chain links TRBV19 to TRBJ2-1; D unresolved. This CDR3 has 15 amino acids. Trimming pared 6 bases from V and 0 bases from J, leaving 12 bases between. The germline CDR1 and CDR2 sequences are LNHDA and SQIVND (reference sequence). CDR3 coding DNA: TGTGCCAGTAGGAGACGCCCGTCCTCCTACAATGAGCAGTTCTTC. Its protein is CASRRRPSSYNEQFF.

V gene TRBV5-1 combines with J gene TRBJ1-2, with D possibly matching TRBD1 (6 bases). V was shortened by 4 bases and J by 6 bases, with 19 bases between the two germline ends. Germline V gene data show CDR1 as SGHRS and CDR2 as YFSETQ. This CDR3 contains 15 residues. The CDR3 sequence: CASSPEGGLGNGYTF. The CDR3 bases are TGCGCCAGCAGCCCCGAAGGGGGACTGGGTAATGGCTACACCTTC.

This clonotype appeared a single time. The chain uses TRBV5-1 and TRBJ2-3, with a possible D match to TRBD2 (6 bases). Germline V gene lookup returns CDR1 SGHRS and CDR2 YFSETQ. The CDR3 extends over 15 amino acids. V gave up 8 bases and J gave up 2 bases, with 18 bases separating them. The CDR3 spells CASKRGVGDTDTQYF. The CDR3 DNA reads TGCGCCAGTAAGCGCGGGGTCGGGGACACAGATACGCAGTATTTT.

The V gene is TRBV5-1, the J gene TRBJ1-2, with D maybe TRBD1 (5 bases). This CDR3 contains 14 residues. CDR1 is SGHRS and CDR2 is YFSETQ in the germline V gene. Between the trimmed V and J ends, which lost 0 bases and 8 bases, there was a span of 14 bases. The CDR3 here is CASSLESTVQGYTF. The CDR3 DNA sequence: TGCGCCAGCAGCTTGGAATCGACAGTACAAGGCTACACCTTC.

This chain links TRBV19 with TRBJ2-3; D might be TRBD1 (6 bases). V was shortened by 3 bases and J by 2 bases, with 15 bases between the two germline ends. This CDR3 contains 16 residues. CDR1 is LNHDA and CDR2 is SQIVND in the germline V gene (reference sequence). DNA for the CDR3: TGTGCCAGTAGTATTTACTCGACAGGTAACACAGATACGCAGTATTTT. Translation: CASSIYSTGNTDTQYF.

This clonotype appeared many times. This rearrangement joins TRBV20-1 to TRBJ1-2; D might be TRBD1 (6 bases). Germline V lookup: CDR1 DFQATT, CDR2 SNEGSKA (reference sequence). Trimming took 0 bases from V and 1 from J, leaving 6 bases between them. This CDR3 has 13 residues. CDR3: CSARDRGNYGYTF. The CDR3 bases are TGCAGTGCTAGAGACAGGGGTAACTATGGCTACACCTTC.

This clonotype was detected only a few times. J is TRBJ2-7 and V is TRBV10-3; TRBD1 matches 8 bases. V dropped 7 bases and J dropped 3; count of bases not matched to a gene: 2. This CDR3 has 12 amino acids. CDR1 ENHRY and CDR2 SYGVKD come from the germline V gene. CDR3 sequence reads: CAITGTGYEQYF. The CDR3 DNA follows: TGTGCCATCACCGGGACAGGCTACGAGCAGTACTTC.

The chain couples TRBV20-1 to TRBJ2-5; 10 nucleotides line up with TRBD2. V shed 5 bases and J 2 bases; nucleotides not matched to a gene: 8. The V gene's germline CDR1 is DFQATT and CDR2 SNEGSKA (reference sequence). The CDR3 runs 15 residues. The CDR3 is CSAQPSGGQQETQYF. Here the CDR3 DNA reads TGCAGTGCTCAACCTAGCGGGGGCCAACAAGAGACCCAGTACTTC.

This clonotype was seen ten or more times. The chain combines TRBV3-1 with TRBJ1-6; possible D gene TRBD1, 5 bases. Germline-derived CDR1 and CDR2 are LGHDT and YNNKEL (reference sequence). The CDR3 sequence is 15 residues long. Trimming pared 4 bases from V and 7 bases from J, leaving 14 bases between. The CDR3 protein is CASSRALGQNSPLHF. CDR3 DNA: TGTGCCAGCAGCCGGGCCCTGGGGCAGAATTCACCCCTCCACTTT.

This clonotype has at least ten counts. This CDR3 is CASSVNTDTQYF. The DNA for the CDR3 is TGCGCCAGCAGCGTGAACACAGATACGCAGTATTTT. The chain carries TRBV5-1 and TRBJ2-3; no clear D. Germline values: CDR1 SGHRS, CDR2 YFSETQ. Trimming cost V 4 bases and J 2 bases, with 5 bases left between them. The CDR3 extends over 12 amino acids.

In this sample, this clonotype turned up once. A read error is possible here, since a much larger clone lies one base away. The chain uses TRBV10-3 and TRBJ2-7; no clear D gene. There are 15 residues in the CDR3. Per the germline V gene, CDR1 is ENHRY and CDR2 is SYGVKD. DNA of the CDR3: TGTGCCAGCAGTGAAGGCGGTCAGCTAAACTACGTGCAGTACTTC. Its protein is CASSEGGQLNYVQYF.

The J gene is TRBJ1-6, the V gene TRBV2; weak D call: TRBD1 (5 bases). Germline CDR1 SNHLY, CDR2 FYNNEI. V lost 8 bases, J lost 5 bases, and 16 bases lay in between. This CDR3 has 15 residues. The CDR3 loop is CASGGGFADNSPLHF. CDR3 DNA: TGTGCCAGCGGGGGTGGGTTTGCAGATAATTCACCCCTCCACTTT.

V and J are TRBV7-7 and TRBJ2-7; either TRBD1 or TRBD2 may supply D (5 bases each). Between the trimmed V and J ends, which lost 5 bases and 3 bases, there was a span of 17 bases. CDR1 and CDR2 (germline): SSHAT, FNYEAQ (reference sequence). The CDR3 contains 15 residues. The CDR3 reads CASSPRRDGNYEQYF. In DNA form, the CDR3 reads TGTGCCAGCAGCCCACGCCGGGACGGGAACTACGAGCAGTACTTC.

The chain employs TRBV24-1 and TRBJ2-1; no definite D call. The CDR3 runs to 16 residues. Between the trimmed V and J ends, which lost 3 bases and 6 bases, there was a span of 17 bases. Germline CDR1 KGHDR, CDR2 SFDVKD. The CDR3 nucleotides are TGTGCCACCAGTGATCCCACCCGCATCCCAATCAATGAGCAGTTCTTC. Its protein product is CATSDPTRIPINEQFF.

This clonotype was seen at least ten times. CDR3 coding DNA: TGTGCCAGCAGTGAAGCGCTTTCGGGGGTCACTGAAGCTTTCTTT. This encodes CASSEALSGVTEAFF. The chain couples TRBV2 to TRBJ1-1, with a weak D call TRBD1 (5 bases). The CDR3 sequence is 15 residues long. CDR1 and CDR2 (germline): SNHLY, FYNNEI. The V and J ends lost 0 bases and 4 bases respectively, with 12 bases between them. Supplemented by reference TRBV2 and TRBJ1-1, the full variable domain reads EPEVTQTPSHQVTQMGQEVILRCVPISNHLYFYWYRQILGQKVEFLVSFYNNEISEKSEIFDDQFSVERPDGSNFTLKIRSTKLEDSAMYFCASSEALSGVTEAFFGQGTRLTVV.

As DNA, the CDR3 is TGTGCCAGCAGCTTAAAGGGACGGTTAGATACGCAGTATTTT. This codes for CASSLKGRLDTQYF. The chain recombines TRBV7-8 with TRBJ2-3; D is perhaps TRBD1 or TRBD2 (5 bases each). The CDR3 is 14 residues long. V shed 2 bases and J shed 5 bases, with 11 bases lying between them. Germline V gives CDR1 SGHVS, CDR2 FQNEAQ. The whole variable domain, remainder taken from reference TRBV7-8 and TRBJ2-3, is GAGVSQSPRYKVAKRGQDVALRCDPISGHVSLFWYQQALGQGPEFLTYFQNEAQLDKSGLPSDRFFAERPEGSVSTLKIQRTQQEDSAVYLCASSLKGRLDTQYFGPGTRLTVL.

At least ten counts were recorded for this clonotype. The chain employs TRBV5-1 and TRBJ2-7; D may be TRBD1 (6 bases). V dropped 6 bases and J dropped 0 bases, with 13 bases sitting between them. The CDR3 runs 14 residues. The V gene's germline CDR1 is SGHRS and CDR2 YFSETQ. The CDR3 protein is CASTSDRSSYEQYF. CDR3 coding DNA: TGCGCCAGCACTTCAGACAGGTCCTCCTACGAGCAGTACTTC.

This chain connects TRBV19 to TRBJ1-2; D gene unclear. Between the trimmed V and J ends, which lost 5 bases and 6 bases, there was a span of 25 bases. Germline V gives CDR1 LNHDA, CDR2 SQIVND (reference sequence). The CDR3 has 17 amino acids. As DNA, the CDR3 is TGTGCCAGTAGTCCTCAATCAGGAATCAGTGGACCGGATGGCTACACCTTC. It is translated as CASSPQSGISGPDGYTF.

The genes are TRBV7-2 and TRBJ1-5; no clear D gene. This CDR3 is 13 amino acids long. V shed 1 base and J shed 8 bases, with 9 bases lying between them. CDR1 is SGHTA, CDR2 FQGNSA, per germline. CDR3 bases: TGTGCCAGCAGCTTAGGCGGGGAAAAGCCCCAGCATTTT. It specifies CASSLGGEKPQHF.

This chain links TRBV6-1 with TRBJ1-5; D unclear. The ends were cut back, 4 bases at V and 3 bases at J, with 10 bases in the middle. The CDR3 runs to 14 residues. Germline-derived CDR1 and CDR2 are MNHNS and SASEGT. CDR3 in DNA: TGTGCCAGCAGTGTTGACGGCCCCAATCAGCCCCAGCATTTT. Translated, it gives CASSVDGPNQPQHF.

This chain joins TRBV29-1 and TRBJ1-1; 10 bases align to TRBD1. Per the germline V gene, CDR1 is SQVTM and CDR2 is ANQGSEA. There are 15 residues in the CDR3. V lost 4 bases, J lost 5 bases, and 10 bases stayed unmatched. CDR3 DNA sequence: TGCAGCGTTGTAAAGACAGGGGGCAGGGGGACTGAAGCTTTCTTT. It encodes CSVVKTGGRGTEAFF.

This clonotype was observed a few times. The J gene is TRBJ2-7, the V gene TRBV25-1; D gene unclear. This CDR3 has 15 residues. V was clipped by 4 bases and J by 3 bases, with 16 bases between them. Germline loops: CDR1 MGHDK, CDR2 SYGVNS. CDR3 nucleotides: TGTGCCAGCAGTGGACGGAATCTGTATAACTACGAGCAGTACTTC. Translation: CASSGRNLYNYEQYF.

This chain uses TRBV19 with TRBJ2-3; D is undetermined. The CDR3 length is 14 residues. Germline V CDR1 and CDR2: LNHDA, SQIVND (reference sequence). V gave up 0 bases and J gave up 5 bases, with 9 bases separating them. This CDR3 is CASSIDGPRDTQYF. DNA of the CDR3: TGTGCCAGTAGTATAGATGGGCCGCGAGATACGCAGTATTTT.

This sequence joins TRBV5-5 and TRBJ1-6; D gene unclear. The CDR3 length is 14 residues. The germline V gene encodes CDR1 SGHKS and CDR2 YYEKEE (reference sequence). The V end was cut by 2 bases, the J end by 5 bases, with 8 bases between. CDR3 sequence reads: CASSFMGNNSPLHF. In nucleotides, the CDR3 is TGTGCCAGCAGCTTTATGGGGAATAATTCACCCCTCCACTTT. The full variable domain, its missing parts supplied by reference TRBV5-5 and TRBJ1-6, is DAGVTQSPTHLIKTRGQQVTLRCSPISGHKSVSWYQQVLGQGPQFIFQYYEKEERGRGNFPDRFSARQFPNYSSELNVNALLLGDSALYLCASSFMGNNSPLHFGNGTRLTVT.

This clonotype was seen only a few times. The chain links TRBV10-3 to TRBJ1-6; 9 bases fit TRBD1. The CDR3 contains 14 residues. J was trimmed by 9 bases and V by 3 bases; bases with no gene match: 3. Looked up from germline, CDR1 is ENHRY and CDR2 is SYGVKD. In nucleotides, the CDR3 is TGTGCCATCAGTGAAGGGACAGGGATTTCACCCCTCCACTTT. This translates into CAISEGTGISPLHF.

This clonotype was counted a few times. The chain recombines TRBV7-8 with TRBJ2-6; D remains ambiguous. Germline V lookup: CDR1 SGHVS, CDR2 FQNEAQ. The germline V and J ends were trimmed by 8 bases and 4 bases, with 9 bases remaining between them. The CDR3 length is 13 residues. The CDR3 DNA follows: TGTGCCAGCTTTGGCTTGGGGGCCAACGTCCTGACTTTC. Residues: CASFGLGANVLTF.

The chain carries TRBV7-9 and TRBJ2-3; D not certain. The CDR3 extends over 14 amino acids. V gave up 2 bases and J gave up 4 bases, with 10 bases separating them. Germline V lookup: CDR1 SEHNR, CDR2 FQNEAQ (reference sequence). The CDR3 DNA reads TGTGCCAGCAGCTTAACCCTAAGCGCAGATACGCAGTATTTT. The encoded protein is CASSLTLSADTQYF.

Ten or more counts support this clonotype. V usage is TRBV5-4 and J usage is TRBJ2-5; 11 nucleotides match TRBD1. From germline, CDR1 is SGHNT and CDR2 YYREEE (reference sequence). V was pared by 5 bases and J by 1 base, with 10 bases of the junction left unmatched. This CDR3 is 17 amino acids long. The CDR3 loop is CASSPTAGTGGQETQYF. The CDR3 coding sequence is TGTGCCAGCAGTCCTACTGCCGGGACAGGGGGCCAAGAGACCCAGTACTTC.

This clonotype was seen repeatedly, ten times or more. CDR3 DNA sequence: TGTGCCAGCAGGGGTACCGGGATCCATGGCTACACCTTC. This codes for CASRGTGIHGYTF. The chain couples TRBV5-8 to TRBJ1-2, with unresolved D. Germline CDR1 reads SGHTS; CDR2 reads YDEGEE. The germline V and J ends were trimmed by 5 bases and 6 bases, with 14 bases remaining between them. This CDR3 comprises 13 residues.

The table lists this clonotype with many counts. The chain joins TRBV19 to TRBJ1-1; 9 bases map to TRBD1. CDR3 length: 15 residues. Germline-derived CDR1 and CDR2 are LNHDA and SQIVND (reference sequence). V shed 2 bases, J shed 8 bases, and the junction held 9 bases outside the gene matches. The CDR3 nucleotides are TGTGCCAGTAGTATAACTACCTTGGGACAGGGAGAAGCTTTCTTT. It yields the protein CASSITTLGQGEAFF.